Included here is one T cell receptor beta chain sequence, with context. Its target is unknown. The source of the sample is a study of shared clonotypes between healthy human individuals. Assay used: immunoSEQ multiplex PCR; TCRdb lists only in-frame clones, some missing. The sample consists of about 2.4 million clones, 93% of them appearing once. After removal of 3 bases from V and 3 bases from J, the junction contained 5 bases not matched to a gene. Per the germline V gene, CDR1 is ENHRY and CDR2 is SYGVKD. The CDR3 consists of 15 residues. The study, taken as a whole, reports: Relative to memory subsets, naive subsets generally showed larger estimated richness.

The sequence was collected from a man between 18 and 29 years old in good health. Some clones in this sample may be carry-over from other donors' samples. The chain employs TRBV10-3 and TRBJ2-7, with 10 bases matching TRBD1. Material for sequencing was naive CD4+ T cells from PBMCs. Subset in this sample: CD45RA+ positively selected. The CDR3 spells CAISDERDRGYEQYF. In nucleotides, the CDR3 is TGTGCCATCAGTGATGAACGGGACAGGGGCTACGAGCAGTACTTC.